Listed here are 23 T cell receptor beta chains from one sample, sequenced in a study of blood T cell repertoires in COVID-19. Repertoires were generated with immunoSEQ multiplex PCR, while TCRdb's copy carries only in-frame clones and drops some. Of hundreds of thousands of clones detected, 88% appear once; the ten largest clones hold approximately 2%. The material sequenced was PBMCs or T cells enriched from blood (not recorded which). All receptors derive from a woman in her fifties or sixties in a cohort exposed to, infected with or recovered from COVID-19 (not recorded which).

V is TRBV7-2 and J is TRBJ2-1; TRBD1 agrees at 7 bases. The length of the CDR3 is 14 residues. CDR1 is SGHTA and CDR2 is FQGNSA in the germline V gene. J gave up 6 bases and V 0 bases, and 2 bases lay outside the gene matches. CDR3 bases: TGTGCCAGCAGCTTAGCTGACAGGGTCAATGAGCAGTTCTTC. Translated, it gives CASSLADRVNEQFF. The full variable domain, rest sourced from reference TRBV7-2 and TRBJ2-1, is GAGVSQSPSNKVTEKGKDVELRCDPISGHTALYWYRQSLGQGLEFLIYFQGNSAPDKSGLPSDRFSAERTGGSVSTLTIQRTQQEDSAVYLCASSLADRVNEQFFGPGTRLTVL.

V is TRBV19 and J is TRBJ2-7, with a tentative D call TRBD2 (5 bases). CDR3 length: 14 residues. The V and J ends lost 3 bases and 1 base respectively, with 10 bases between them. CDR1 is LNHDA, CDR2 SQIVND, per germline (reference sequence). The CDR3, as DNA: TGTGCCAGTAGTATGTCCAGCGGTTCCTACGAGCAGTACTTC. It translates to CASSMSSGSYEQYF.

Here the CDR3 DNA reads TGTGCCAGCAGCCCACTTTCTGGACAGGGGAGGGAGACCCAGTACTTC. It is translated as CASSPLSGQGRETQYF. V is TRBV9 and J is TRBJ2-5, with TRBD1 identical over 9 bases. The CDR3 has 16 residues. The V segment lost 4 bases and the J segment 5 bases; nucleotides outside the gene matches: 12. Germline V gene data show CDR1 as SGDLS and CDR2 as YYNGEE.

J is TRBJ2-5 and V is TRBV6-5, with D perhaps matching TRBD2 (6 bases). The V gene's germline CDR1 is MNHEY and CDR2 SVGAGI. Between the trimmed V and J ends, which lost 6 bases and 4 bases, there was a span of 15 bases. This CDR3 is 14 amino acids long. The CDR3: CASSNGGVRETQYF. The CDR3, as DNA: TGTGCCAGCAGCAACGGAGGGGTGCGAGAGACCCAGTACTTC.

The rearrangement joins TRBV5-1 to TRBJ2-6; D not resolved. Trimming cost V 1 base and J 1 base, with 9 bases left between them. This CDR3 contains 16 residues. CDR1 and CDR2 from the germline V gene are SGHRS and YFSETQ. The CDR3 sequence is CASSLTSHSGANVLTF. CDR3 DNA: TGCGCCAGCAGCTTGACATCCCATTCTGGGGCCAACGTCCTGACTTTC.

The chain recombines TRBV6-2 or TRBV6-3 with TRBJ2-2; TRBD2 agrees at 7 bases. The germline CDR1 and CDR2 sequences are MNHEY and SVGEGT. The CDR3 runs to 15 residues. The V gene end was trimmed by 5 bases and the J gene end by 7 bases; junction bases not matched to a gene: 10. CDR3 sequence (DNA): TGTGCCAGCAGTCCGACCGGGACTATAGGCGGGGAGCTGTTTTTT. It yields the protein CASSPTGTIGGELFF.

This clone appeared once. V usage is TRBV5-1 and J usage is TRBJ2-5, with D tentatively TRBD2 (5 bases). Trimming pared 6 bases from V and 5 bases from J, leaving 17 bases between. Per the germline V gene, CDR1 is SGHRS and CDR2 is YFSETQ. This CDR3 has 14 amino acids. In nucleotides, the CDR3 is TGCGCCAGCAAGCAAATCGAGCGAGGGGAGACCCAGTACTTC. Its translation: CASKQIERGETQYF.

This clone was detected once. This chain links TRBV27 with TRBJ1-5, with 7 bases that match TRBD1. This CDR3 is built from 13 residues. CDR1 MNHEY and CDR2 SMNVEV come from the germline V gene (reference sequence). Trimming at V came to 0 bases and at J to 8 bases, leaving 1 base not matched to a gene. The CDR3 region is CASSLSGTEPQHF. In nucleotides, the CDR3 is TGTGCCAGCAGTTTATCGGGGACAGAGCCCCAGCATTTT.

This rearrangement joins TRBV6-1 to TRBJ2-7; 9 bases fit TRBD1. The CDR3 is 16 residues long. Trimming cost V 6 bases and J 6 bases; bases outside gene matches: 15. Germline-derived CDR1 and CDR2 are MNHNS and SASEGT. Here the CDR3 DNA reads TGTGCCAGCAGCGAACACTCCGGGACAGGGCCTTTCGAGCAGTACTTC. Translating it yields CASSEHSGTGPFEQYF.

J is TRBJ1-4 and V is TRBV5-1; no clear D. Germline CDR1 SGHRS, CDR2 YFSETQ. CDR3 length: 14 amino acids. The V and J ends lost 2 bases and 3 bases respectively, with 8 bases between them. DNA of the CDR3: TGCGCCAGCAGCTTCTCCACAGCTAATGAAAAACTGTTTTTT. Its protein product is CASSFSTANEKLFF.

The rearrangement links TRBV27 to TRBJ2-7; 8 bases line up with TRBD2. Germline V gene sequence: CDR1 MNHEY, CDR2 SMNVEV (reference sequence). With 5 bases clipped from V and 6 bases from J, the junction kept 15 bases outside the gene matches. This CDR3 is 16 amino acids long. Here the CDR3 reads CASSAPSGTSYSEQYF. The CDR3 DNA is TGTGCCAGCAGTGCTCCCTCCGGGACTAGTTATTCCGAGCAGTACTTC.

CDR3 sequence: CSVASTGRYGYTF. CDR3 DNA sequence: TGCAGCGTTGCCAGCACAGGGAGATACGGCTACACCTTC. The chain uses TRBV29-1 and TRBJ1-2; D possibly corresponds to TRBD1 (6 bases). Trimming left V 4 bases short and J 8 bases short, with 17 bases between. The CDR3 is 13 amino acids. Germline CDR1 and CDR2: SQVTM and ANQGSEA.

Here the CDR3 reads CASSRVGQPQHF. CDR3 sequence (DNA): TGTGCCAGCAGTCGAGTCGGTCAGCCCCAGCATTTT. The chain uses TRBV28 and TRBJ1-5, with no clear D. The CDR3 extends over 12 amino acids. V lost 5 bases, J lost 6 bases, and 8 bases lay in between. Germline loops: CDR1 MDHEN, CDR2 SYDVKM. The variable domain in full, with the rest retrieved from reference TRBV28 and TRBJ1-5, is DVKVTQSSRYLVKRTGEKVFLECVQDMDHENMFWYRQDPGLGLRLIYFSYDVKMKEKGDIPEGYSVSREKKERFSLILESASTNQTSMYLCASSRVGQPQHFGDGTRLSIL.

The chain recombines TRBV13 with TRBJ1-2; 8 bases are shared with TRBD1. Trimming cost V 0 bases and J 5 bases; bases outside gene matches: 14. The germline V gene has CDR1 PRHDT and CDR2 FYEKMQ (reference sequence). The CDR3 sequence is 18 residues long. The CDR3 reads CASSLGLGSGGAGYGYTF. In nucleotides, the CDR3 is TGTGCCAGCAGCTTAGGCCTAGGTTCAGGGGGCGCTGGGTATGGCTACACCTTC.

This sequence joins TRBV28 and TRBJ2-7, with TRBD1 identical over 7 bases. The junction had 8 bases not matched to a gene; V was cut back by 6 bases and J by 3 bases. This CDR3 is 14 amino acids long. CDR1 and CDR2 (germline): MDHEN, SYDVKM. The CDR3 DNA sequence: TGTGCCAGCAGCGCCGGGACAGTCTACTACGAGCAGTACTTC. Translating gives CASSAGTVYYEQYF. Supplemented by reference TRBV28 and TRBJ2-7, the full variable domain reads DVKVTQSSRYLVKRTGEKVFLECVQDMDHENMFWYRQDPGLGLRLIYFSYDVKMKEKGDIPEGYSVSREKKERFSLILESASTNQTSMYLCASSAGTVYYEQYFGPGTRLTVT.

This clone was counted between two and nine times. The chain couples TRBV7-3 to TRBJ2-3; a weak D match, TRBD1 (6 bases). The CDR3 contains 15 residues. V was clipped by 4 bases and J by 2 bases, with 13 bases between them. Germline V gives CDR1 SGHTA, CDR2 FQGTGA. The CDR3, as DNA: TGTGCCAGCAGCTCCCTCGGACAGCCCACAGATACGCAGTATTTT. Translated: CASSSLGQPTDTQYF.

The chain's CDR3 is CASSSWTGAYEQYF. The CDR3, as DNA: TGTGCCAGCAGCTCCTGGACAGGAGCCTACGAGCAGTACTTC. This chain connects TRBV6-5 to TRBJ2-7; 7 nucleotides agree with TRBD1. CDR1 is MNHEY, CDR2 SVGAGI, per germline. The CDR3 consists of 14 residues. V trimming: 6 bases; J trimming: 2 bases; junction bases outside the gene matches: 7.

This clone was detected only once. The chain carries TRBV28 and TRBJ1-4, with TRBD1 matching 7 bases. With 5 bases clipped from V and 8 bases from J, the junction kept 11 bases outside the gene matches. Per the germline V gene, CDR1 is MDHEN and CDR2 is SYDVKM. The CDR3 runs to 15 residues. The CDR3 region is CASSPGDRVLEKLFF. The CDR3 nucleotides read TGTGCCAGCAGTCCGGGTGACAGGGTCCTCGAAAAACTGTTTTTT.

This clone was detected once. The chain employs TRBV5-1 and TRBJ2-2; D perhaps matches TRBD2 (5 bases). Germline V CDR1 and CDR2: SGHRS, YFSETQ. CDR3 length: 15 amino acids. The V end was cut by 1 base, the J end by 0 bases, with 7 bases between. The CDR3 DNA is TGCGCCAGCAGCTTGCGGGGATCGAACACCGGGGAGCTGTTTTTT. Translated: CASSLRGSNTGELFF.

The chain combines TRBV6-1 with TRBJ1-5; 12 positions match TRBD1. V gave up 4 bases and J gave up 3 bases; unmatched junction bases: 10. The CDR3 extends over 18 amino acids. CDR1 MNHNS and CDR2 SASEGT come from the germline V gene. CDR3 DNA sequence: TGTGCCAGCAGTGCGGGACAGGGGGCGGGAATTGTCAATCAGCCCCAGCATTTT. It is translated as CASSAGQGAGIVNQPQHF.

This clone was counted a few times. V is TRBV18 and J is TRBJ2-7, with TRBD1 as a possible D gene (6 bases). The V end lost 3 bases, the J end lost 6 bases, and 12 bases lay between the germline ends. The CDR3 spans 13 residues. Germline V gives CDR1 KGHSH, CDR2 LQKENI. CDR3 bases: TGTGCCAGCTCACCGGGACAATTGAGCGAGCAGTACTTC. Amino acid sequence: CASSPGQLSEQYF. Full variable domain (missing parts from reference TRBV18 and TRBJ2-7): NAGVMQNPRHLVRRRGQEARLRCSPMKGHSHVYWYRQLPEEGLKFMVYLQKENIIDESGMPKERFSAEFPKEGPSILRIQQVVRGDSAAYFCASSPGQLSEQYFGPGTRLTVT.

On this clone: Additional DNA sequences in this sample encode the identical CDR3. CDR3 sequence reads: CASSLEREQFF. The CDR3 DNA reads as TGCGCCAGCAGCTTGGAGCGTGAGCAGTTCTTC. The chain joins TRBV5-1 to TRBJ2-1; the D is unclear. The CDR3 runs to 11 residues. Trimming removed 0 bases from V and 9 bases from J, with 4 bases in between. CDR1 is SGHRS and CDR2 is YFSETQ in the germline V gene.

This sequence joins TRBV5-1 and TRBJ1-2, with 7 bases matching TRBD1. The germline V gene has CDR1 SGHRS and CDR2 YFSETQ. The junction had 11 bases not matched to a gene; V was cut back by 3 bases and J by 6 bases. The CDR3 runs to 15 residues. The CDR3 loop reads CASSSIDRAWDGYTF. CDR3 DNA: TGCGCCAGCAGCTCCATTGACAGGGCATGGGATGGCTACACCTTC.